This T cell receptor beta chain derives from a study of post-analysis software for immune sequencing data. Study conclusions and caveats: Samples from a shared batch, those prepared together, strongly co-clustered by F measure. With TRBV5-6, TRBV5-1 and TRBV20-1 included, about five TRBV segments were more frequent in patients than in controls.

On this clonotype itself: No antigen is known for it.

V shed 8 bases and J 6 bases; nucleotides not matched to a gene: 3. Germline CDR1 is SNHLY and CDR2 is FYNNEI. The CDR3 sequence is 12 residues long. cDNA libraries for TCR beta contained unique molecular identifiers. Each sample of 1 to 10 million input T cells yielded 500,000 or so cDNA molecules, so each molecule approximated one T cell. MiXCR, run by TCRdb on the PCR reads, gives a single entry per CDR3 protein. The sample consists of hundreds of thousands of distinct CDR3 sequences, roughly 45% of them appearing once. The chain joins TRBV2 to TRBJ1-4, with 7 bases lining up with TRBD1. The sequenced sample was blood. This TCR came from a girl under 18 with multiple sclerosis. CDR3 region: CASGQEDEKLFF. The CDR3 bases are TGTGCCAGCGGACAGGAGGATGAAAAACTGTTTTTT.